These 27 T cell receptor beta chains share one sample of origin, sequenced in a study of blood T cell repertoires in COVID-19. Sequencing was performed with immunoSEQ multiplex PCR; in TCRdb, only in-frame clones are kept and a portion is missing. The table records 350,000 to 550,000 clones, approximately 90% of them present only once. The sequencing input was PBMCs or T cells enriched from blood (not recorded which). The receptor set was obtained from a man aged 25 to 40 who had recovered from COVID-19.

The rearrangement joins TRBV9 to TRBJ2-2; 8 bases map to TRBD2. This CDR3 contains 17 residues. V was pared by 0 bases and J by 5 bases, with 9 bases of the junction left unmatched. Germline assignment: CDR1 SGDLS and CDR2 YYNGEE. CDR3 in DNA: TGTGCCAGCAGCGTAGCGGCGGGAGGATATGTTACCGGGGAGCTGTTTTTT. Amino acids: CASSVAAGGYVTGELFF.

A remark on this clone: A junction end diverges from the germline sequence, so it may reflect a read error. The CDR3 DNA is TGTGCCAGCAGCCGGGTAACCTCAAACACAGATGCGCAGTATTTT. Its translation: CASSRVTSNTDAQYF. J is TRBJ2-3 and V is TRBV4-2, with D hard to call. This CDR3 has 15 residues. Germline V gene sequence: CDR1 LGHNA, CDR2 YNFKEQ.

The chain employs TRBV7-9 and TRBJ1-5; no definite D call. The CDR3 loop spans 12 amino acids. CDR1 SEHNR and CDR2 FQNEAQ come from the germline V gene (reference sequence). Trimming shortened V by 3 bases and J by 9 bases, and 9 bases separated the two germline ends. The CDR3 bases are TGTGCCAGCAGCTTTTCGGGAGGGCCCCAGCATTTT. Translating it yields CASSFSGGPQHF.

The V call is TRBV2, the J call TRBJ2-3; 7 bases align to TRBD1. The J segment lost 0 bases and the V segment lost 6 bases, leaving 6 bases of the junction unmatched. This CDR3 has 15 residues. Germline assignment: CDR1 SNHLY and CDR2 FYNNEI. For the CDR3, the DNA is TGTGCCAGCAGGCCCACAGGGGTGAGCACAGATACGCAGTATTTT. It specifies CASRPTGVSTDTQYF.

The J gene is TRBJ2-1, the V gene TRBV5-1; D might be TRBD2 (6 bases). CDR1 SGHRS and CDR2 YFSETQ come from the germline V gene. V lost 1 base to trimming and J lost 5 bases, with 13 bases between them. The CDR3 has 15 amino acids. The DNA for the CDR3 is TGCGCCAGCAGCTTGTCGACCGGGGGTGACAATGAGCAGTTCTTC. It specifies CASSLSTGGDNEQFF.

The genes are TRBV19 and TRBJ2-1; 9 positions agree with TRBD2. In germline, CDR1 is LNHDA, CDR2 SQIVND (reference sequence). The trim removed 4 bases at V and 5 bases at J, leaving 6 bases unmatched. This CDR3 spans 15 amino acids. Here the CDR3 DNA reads TGTGCCAGTAGTAACGAAGCGGGAGGTAACAATGAGCAGTTCTTC. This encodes CASSNEAGGNNEQFF.

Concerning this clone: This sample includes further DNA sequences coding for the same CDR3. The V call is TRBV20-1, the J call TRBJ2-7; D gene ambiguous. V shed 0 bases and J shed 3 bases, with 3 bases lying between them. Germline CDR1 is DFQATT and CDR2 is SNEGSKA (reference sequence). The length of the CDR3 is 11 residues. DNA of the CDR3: TGCAGTGCTAGAGACAGCTACGAGCAGTACTTC. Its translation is CSARDSYEQYF.

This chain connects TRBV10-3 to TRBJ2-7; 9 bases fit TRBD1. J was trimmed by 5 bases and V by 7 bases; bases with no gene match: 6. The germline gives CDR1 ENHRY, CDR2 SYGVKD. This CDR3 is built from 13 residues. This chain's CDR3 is CAITDRGVDEQYF. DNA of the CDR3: TGTGCCATCACTGACAGGGGGGTCGACGAGCAGTACTTC.

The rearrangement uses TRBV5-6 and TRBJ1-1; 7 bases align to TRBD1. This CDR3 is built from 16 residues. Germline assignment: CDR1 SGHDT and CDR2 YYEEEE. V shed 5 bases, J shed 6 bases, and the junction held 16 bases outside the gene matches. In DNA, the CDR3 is TGTGCCAGCAGTTCTTCCGGGCTCCAGGGGGGACCTGAAGCTTTCTTT. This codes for CASSSSGLQGGPEAFF. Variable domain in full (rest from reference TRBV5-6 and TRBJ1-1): DAGVTQSPTHLIKTRGQQVTLRCSPKSGHDTVSWYQQALGQGPQFIFQYYEEEERQRGNFPDRFSGHQFPNYSSELNVNALLLGDSALYLCASSSSGLQGGPEAFFGQGTRLTVV.

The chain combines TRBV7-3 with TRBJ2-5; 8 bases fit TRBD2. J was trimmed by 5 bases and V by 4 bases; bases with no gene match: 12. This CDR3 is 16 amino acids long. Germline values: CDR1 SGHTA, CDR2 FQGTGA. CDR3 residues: CASSSNAVGGGETQYF. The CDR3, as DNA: TGTGCCAGCAGCTCCAACGCCGTGGGCGGGGGGGAGACCCAGTACTTC.

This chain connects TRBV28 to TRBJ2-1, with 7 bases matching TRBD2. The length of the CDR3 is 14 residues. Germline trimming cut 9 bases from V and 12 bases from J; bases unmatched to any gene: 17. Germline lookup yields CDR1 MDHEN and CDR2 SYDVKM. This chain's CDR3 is CASTLASGALMQFF. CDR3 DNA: TGTGCCAGTACCCTGGCTAGCGGAGCCCTAATGCAGTTCTTC.

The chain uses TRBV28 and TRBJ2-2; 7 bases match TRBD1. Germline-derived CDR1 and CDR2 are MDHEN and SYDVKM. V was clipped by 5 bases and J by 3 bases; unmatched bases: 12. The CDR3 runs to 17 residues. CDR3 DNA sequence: TGTGCCAGCAGTCGCTTCCGACAGGGCCCATACACCGGGGAGCTGTTTTTT. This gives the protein CASSRFRQGPYTGELFF.

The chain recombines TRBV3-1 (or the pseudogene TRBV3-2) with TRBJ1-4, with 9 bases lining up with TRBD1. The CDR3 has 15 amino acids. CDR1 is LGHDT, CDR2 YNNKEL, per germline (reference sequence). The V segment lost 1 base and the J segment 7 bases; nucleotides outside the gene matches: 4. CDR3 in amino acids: CASSQAGQGGEKLFF. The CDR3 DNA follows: TGTGCCAGCAGCCAAGCGGGACAGGGTGGTGAAAAACTGTTTTTT.

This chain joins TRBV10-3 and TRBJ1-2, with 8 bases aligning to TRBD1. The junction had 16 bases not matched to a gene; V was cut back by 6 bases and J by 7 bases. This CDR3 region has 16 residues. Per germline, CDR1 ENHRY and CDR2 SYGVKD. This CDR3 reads CAIRNPLGQGSGGYTF. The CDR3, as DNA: TGTGCCATCAGGAATCCCCTCGGACAGGGATCGGGTGGCTACACCTTC.

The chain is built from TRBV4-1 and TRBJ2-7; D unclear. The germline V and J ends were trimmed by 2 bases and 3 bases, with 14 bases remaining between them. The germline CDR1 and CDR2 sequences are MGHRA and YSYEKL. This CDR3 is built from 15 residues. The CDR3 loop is CASSQYSHNRYEQYF. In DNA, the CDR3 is TGCGCCAGCAGCCAATATAGCCACAACCGCTACGAGCAGTACTTC.

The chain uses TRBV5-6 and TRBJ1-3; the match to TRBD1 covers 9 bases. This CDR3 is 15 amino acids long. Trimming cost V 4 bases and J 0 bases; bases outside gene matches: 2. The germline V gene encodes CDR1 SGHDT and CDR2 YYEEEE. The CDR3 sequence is CASSRGQGSGNTIYF. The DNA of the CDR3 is TGTGCCAGCAGCCGGGGACAGGGCTCTGGAAACACCATATATTTT.

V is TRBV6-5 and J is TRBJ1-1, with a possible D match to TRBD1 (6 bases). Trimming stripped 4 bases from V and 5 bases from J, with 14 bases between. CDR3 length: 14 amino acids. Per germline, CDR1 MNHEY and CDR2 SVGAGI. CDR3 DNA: TGTGCCAGCAGTTGGACAGCAATAAAAACTGAAGCTTTCTTT. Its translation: CASSWTAIKTEAFF.

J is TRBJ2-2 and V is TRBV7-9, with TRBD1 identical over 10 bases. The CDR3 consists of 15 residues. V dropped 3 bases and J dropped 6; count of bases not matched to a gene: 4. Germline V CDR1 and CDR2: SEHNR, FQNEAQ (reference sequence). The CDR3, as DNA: TGTGCCAGCAGCTTGGCCGGGACAGGGGCCGGGGAGCTGTTTTTT. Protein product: CASSLAGTGAGELFF. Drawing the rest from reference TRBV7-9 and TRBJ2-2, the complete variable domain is DTGVSQNPRHKITKRGQNVTFRCDPISEHNRLYWYRQTLGQGPEFLTYFQNEAQLEKSRLLSDRFSAERPKGSFSTLEIQRTEQGDSAMYLCASSLAGTGAGELFFGEGSRLTVL.

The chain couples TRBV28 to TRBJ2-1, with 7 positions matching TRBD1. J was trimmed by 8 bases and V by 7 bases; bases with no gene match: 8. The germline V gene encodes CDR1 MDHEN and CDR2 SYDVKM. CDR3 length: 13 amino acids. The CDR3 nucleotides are TGTGCCAGCACCCGGGACAGTTGGGATGAGCAGTTCTTC. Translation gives CASTRDSWDEQFF.

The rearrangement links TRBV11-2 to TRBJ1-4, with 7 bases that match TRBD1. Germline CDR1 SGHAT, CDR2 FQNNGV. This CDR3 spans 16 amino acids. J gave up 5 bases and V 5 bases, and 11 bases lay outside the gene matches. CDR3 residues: CASSTHHGTENEKLFF. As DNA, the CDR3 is TGTGCCAGCAGCACTCACCACGGGACAGAAAATGAAAAACTGTTTTTT.

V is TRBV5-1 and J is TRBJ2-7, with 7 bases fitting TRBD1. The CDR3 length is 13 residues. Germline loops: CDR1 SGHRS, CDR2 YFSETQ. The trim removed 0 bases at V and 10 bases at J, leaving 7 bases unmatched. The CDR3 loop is CASSLAGQSLQYF. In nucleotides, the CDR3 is TGCGCCAGCAGCTTGGCGGGACAGTCCCTACAGTACTTC.

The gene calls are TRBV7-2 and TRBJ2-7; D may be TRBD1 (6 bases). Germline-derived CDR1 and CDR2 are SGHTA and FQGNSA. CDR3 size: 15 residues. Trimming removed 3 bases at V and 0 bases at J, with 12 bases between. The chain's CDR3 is CASSFNRDISYEQYF. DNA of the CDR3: TGTGCCAGCAGCTTTAACCGGGACATCTCCTACGAGCAGTACTTC.

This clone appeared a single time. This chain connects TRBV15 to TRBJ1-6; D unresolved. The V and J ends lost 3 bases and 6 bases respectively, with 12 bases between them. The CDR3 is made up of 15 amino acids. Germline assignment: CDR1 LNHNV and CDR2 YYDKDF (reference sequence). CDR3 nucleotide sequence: TGTGCCACCAGCAGCGCCGGGGATCTTAATTCACCCCTCCACTTT. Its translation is CATSSAGDLNSPLHF.

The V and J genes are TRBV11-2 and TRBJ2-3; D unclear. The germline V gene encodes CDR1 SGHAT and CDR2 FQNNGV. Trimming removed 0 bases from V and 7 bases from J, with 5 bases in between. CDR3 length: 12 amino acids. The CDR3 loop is CASSLEAYTQYF. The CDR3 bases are TGTGCCAGCAGCTTAGAAGCCTATACGCAGTATTTT.

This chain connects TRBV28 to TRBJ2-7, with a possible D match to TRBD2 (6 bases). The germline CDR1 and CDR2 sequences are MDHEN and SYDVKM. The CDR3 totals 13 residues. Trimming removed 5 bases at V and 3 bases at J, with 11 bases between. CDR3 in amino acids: CASSIGTGYEQYF. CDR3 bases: TGTGCCAGCAGTATAGGGACTGGCTACGAGCAGTACTTC.

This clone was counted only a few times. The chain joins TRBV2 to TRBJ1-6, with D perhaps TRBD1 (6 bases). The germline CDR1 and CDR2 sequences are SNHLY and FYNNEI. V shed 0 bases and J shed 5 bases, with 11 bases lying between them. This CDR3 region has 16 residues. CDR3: CASSEAETGNNSPLHF. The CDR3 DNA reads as TGTGCCAGCAGTGAAGCCGAGACAGGCAATAATTCACCCCTCCACTTT.

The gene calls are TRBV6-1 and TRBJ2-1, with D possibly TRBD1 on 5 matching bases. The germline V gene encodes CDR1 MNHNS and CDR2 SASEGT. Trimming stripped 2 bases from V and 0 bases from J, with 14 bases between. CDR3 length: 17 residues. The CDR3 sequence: CASSEHRQLSSYNEQFF. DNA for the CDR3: TGTGCCAGCAGTGAACACCGACAGTTAAGCTCCTACAATGAGCAGTTCTTC.